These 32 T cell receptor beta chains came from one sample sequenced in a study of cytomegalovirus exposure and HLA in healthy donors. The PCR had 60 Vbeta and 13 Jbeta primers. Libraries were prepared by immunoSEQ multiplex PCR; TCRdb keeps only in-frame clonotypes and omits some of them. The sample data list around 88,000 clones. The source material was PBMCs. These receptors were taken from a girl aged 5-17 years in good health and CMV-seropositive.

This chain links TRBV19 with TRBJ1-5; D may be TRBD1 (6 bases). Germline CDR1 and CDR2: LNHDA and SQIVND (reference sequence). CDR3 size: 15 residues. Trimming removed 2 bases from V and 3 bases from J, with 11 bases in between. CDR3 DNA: TGTGCCAGTAGTATAAATGGGGGGGCCAATCAGCCCCAGCATTTT. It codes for CASSINGGANQPQHF. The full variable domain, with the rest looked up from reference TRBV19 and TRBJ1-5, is DGGITQSPKYLFRKEGQNVTLSCEQNLNHDAMYWYRQDPGQGLRLIYYSQIVNDFQKGDIAEGYSVSREKKESFPLTVTSAQKNPTAFYLCASSINGGANQPQHFGDGTRLSIL.

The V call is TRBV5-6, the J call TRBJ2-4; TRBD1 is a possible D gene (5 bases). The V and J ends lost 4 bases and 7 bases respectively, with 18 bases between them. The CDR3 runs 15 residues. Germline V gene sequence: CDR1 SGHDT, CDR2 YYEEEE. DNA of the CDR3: TGTGCCAGCAGCCCAGGGCCTCGTGAAAGCAACATTCAGTACTTC. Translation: CASSPGPRESNIQYF.

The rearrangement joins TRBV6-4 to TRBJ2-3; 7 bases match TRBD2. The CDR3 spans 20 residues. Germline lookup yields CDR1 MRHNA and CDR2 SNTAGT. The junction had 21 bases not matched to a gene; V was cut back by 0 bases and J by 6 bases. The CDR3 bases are TGTGCCAGCAGTGACTCGGGTGGGACTAAGTCCCGCATTTTATCGGATACGCAGTATTTT. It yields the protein CASSDSGGTKSRILSDTQYF.

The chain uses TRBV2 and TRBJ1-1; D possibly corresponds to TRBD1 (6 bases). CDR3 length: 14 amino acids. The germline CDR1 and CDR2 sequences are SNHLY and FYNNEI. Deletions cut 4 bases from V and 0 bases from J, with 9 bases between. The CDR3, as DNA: TGTGCCAGCAGTGTACAGGGACTGAACACTGAAGCTTTCTTT. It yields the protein CASSVQGLNTEAFF.

In DNA, the CDR3 is TGTGCCAGCGCAGGGGGTTCTAATGAAAAACTGTTTTTT. Translation: CASAGGSNEKLFF. J is TRBJ1-4 and V is TRBV2; the match to TRBD1 covers 7 bases. The length of the CDR3 is 13 residues. With V trimmed by 8 bases and J by 3 bases, 3 bases remained unmatched. Germline CDR1 and CDR2: SNHLY and FYNNEI.

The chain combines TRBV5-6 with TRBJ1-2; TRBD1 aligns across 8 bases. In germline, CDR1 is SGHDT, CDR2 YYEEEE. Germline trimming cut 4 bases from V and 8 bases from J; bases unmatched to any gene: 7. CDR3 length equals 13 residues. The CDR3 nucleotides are TGTGCCAGCAGCCACGGACAGGGAAGAGGCTACACCTTC. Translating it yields CASSHGQGRGYTF.

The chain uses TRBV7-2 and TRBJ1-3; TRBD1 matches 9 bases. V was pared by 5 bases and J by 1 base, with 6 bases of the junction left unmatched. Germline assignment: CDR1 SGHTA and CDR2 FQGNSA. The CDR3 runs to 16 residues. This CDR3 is CASSKQGARSGNTIYF. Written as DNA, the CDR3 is TGTGCCAGCAGCAAACAGGGGGCGCGATCTGGAAACACCATATATTTT.

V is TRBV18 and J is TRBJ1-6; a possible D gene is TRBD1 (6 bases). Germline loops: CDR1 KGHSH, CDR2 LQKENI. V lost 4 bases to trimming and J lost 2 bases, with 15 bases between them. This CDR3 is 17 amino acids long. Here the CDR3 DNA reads TGTGCCAGCTCACGTTCAACCCAGGGGACCTATAATTCACCCCTCCACTTT. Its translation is CASSRSTQGTYNSPLHF.

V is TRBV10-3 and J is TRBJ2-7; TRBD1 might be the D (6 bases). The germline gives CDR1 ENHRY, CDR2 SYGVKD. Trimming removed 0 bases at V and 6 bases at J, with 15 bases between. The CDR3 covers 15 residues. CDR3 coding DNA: TGTGCCATCAGTGAGTCAGAGGGGACACCCTTCGAGCAGTACTTC. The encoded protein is CAISESEGTPFEQYF.

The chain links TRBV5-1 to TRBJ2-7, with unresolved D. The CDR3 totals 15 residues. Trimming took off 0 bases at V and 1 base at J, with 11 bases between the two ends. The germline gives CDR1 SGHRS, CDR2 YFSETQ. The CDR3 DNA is TGCGCCAGCAGCTTGGATACCGTCAGATCCTACGAGCAGTACTTC. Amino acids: CASSLDTVRSYEQYF.

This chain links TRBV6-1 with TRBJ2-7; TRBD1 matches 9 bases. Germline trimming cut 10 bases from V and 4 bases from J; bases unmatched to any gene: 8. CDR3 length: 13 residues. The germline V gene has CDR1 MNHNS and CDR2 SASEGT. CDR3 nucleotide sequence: TGTGCCACCCACCGACAGGGGGATTACGAGCAGTACGTC. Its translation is CATHRQGDYEQYV.

CDR3 coding DNA: TGTGCCAGCAGGCAACAACAGGGGGCAACTGAAGCTTTCTTT. Protein: CASRQQQGATEAFF. The chain uses TRBV6-5 and TRBJ1-1; TRBD1 agrees at 9 bases. Losses at the gene ends were 6 bases for V and 5 bases for J; bases not matched to a gene: 7. Per germline, CDR1 MNHEY and CDR2 SVGAGI. This CDR3 region has 14 residues.

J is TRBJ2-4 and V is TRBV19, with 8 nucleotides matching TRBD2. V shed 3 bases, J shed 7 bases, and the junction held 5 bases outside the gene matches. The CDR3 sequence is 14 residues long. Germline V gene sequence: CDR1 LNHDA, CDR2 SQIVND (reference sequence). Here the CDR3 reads CASSMGVAGNIQYF. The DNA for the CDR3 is TGTGCCAGTAGTATGGGGGTAGCGGGGAACATTCAGTACTTC. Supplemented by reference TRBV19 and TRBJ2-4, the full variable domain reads DGGITQSPKYLFRKEGQNVTLSCEQNLNHDAMYWYRQDPGQGLRLIYYSQIVNDFQKGDIAEGYSVSREKKESFPLTVTSAQKNPTAFYLCASSMGVAGNIQYFGAGTRLSVL.

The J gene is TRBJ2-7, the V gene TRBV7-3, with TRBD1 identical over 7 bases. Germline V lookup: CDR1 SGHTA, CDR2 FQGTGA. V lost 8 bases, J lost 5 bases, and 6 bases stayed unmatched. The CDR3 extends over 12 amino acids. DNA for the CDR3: TGTGCCAGCTTTCACAGGGGCCACGAGCAGTACGTC. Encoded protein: CASFHRGHEQYV.

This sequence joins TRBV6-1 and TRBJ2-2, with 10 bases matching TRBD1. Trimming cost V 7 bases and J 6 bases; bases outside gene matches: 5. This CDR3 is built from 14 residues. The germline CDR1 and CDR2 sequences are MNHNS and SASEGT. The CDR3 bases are TGTGCCAGCACTGGGACAGGGGTGGCCGGGGAGCTGTTTTTT. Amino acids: CASTGTGVAGELFF.

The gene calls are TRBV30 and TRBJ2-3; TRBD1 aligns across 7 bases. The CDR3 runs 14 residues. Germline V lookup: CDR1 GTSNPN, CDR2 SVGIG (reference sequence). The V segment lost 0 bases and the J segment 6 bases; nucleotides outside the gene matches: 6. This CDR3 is CAWSVQGISDTQYF. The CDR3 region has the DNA TGTGCCTGGAGTGTACAGGGGATATCGGATACGCAGTATTTT.

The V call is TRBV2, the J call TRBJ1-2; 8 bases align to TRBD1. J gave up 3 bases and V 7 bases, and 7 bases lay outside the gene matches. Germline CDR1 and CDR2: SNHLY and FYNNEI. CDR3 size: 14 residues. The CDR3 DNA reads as TGTGCCAGCACGAGGCAGGGGGCCGACTATGGCTACACCTTC. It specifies CASTRQGADYGYTF.

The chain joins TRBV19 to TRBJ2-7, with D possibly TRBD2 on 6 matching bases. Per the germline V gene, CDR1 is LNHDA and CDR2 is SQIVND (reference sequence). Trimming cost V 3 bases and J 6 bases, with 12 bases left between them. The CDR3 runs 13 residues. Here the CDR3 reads CASSMTSGGEQYF. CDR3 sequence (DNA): TGTGCCAGTAGTATGACTAGTGGGGGCGAGCAGTACTTC. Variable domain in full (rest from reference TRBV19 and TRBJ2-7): DGGITQSPKYLFRKEGQNVTLSCEQNLNHDAMYWYRQDPGQGLRLIYYSQIVNDFQKGDIAEGYSVSREKKESFPLTVTSAQKNPTAFYLCASSMTSGGEQYFGPGTRLTVT.

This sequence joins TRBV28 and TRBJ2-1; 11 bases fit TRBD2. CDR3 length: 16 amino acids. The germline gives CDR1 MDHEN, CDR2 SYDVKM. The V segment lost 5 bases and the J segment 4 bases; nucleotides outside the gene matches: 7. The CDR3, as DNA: TGTGCCAGCAGTCCCTCACTAGCGGGGGATTACAATGAGCAGTTCTTC. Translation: CASSPSLAGDYNEQFF.

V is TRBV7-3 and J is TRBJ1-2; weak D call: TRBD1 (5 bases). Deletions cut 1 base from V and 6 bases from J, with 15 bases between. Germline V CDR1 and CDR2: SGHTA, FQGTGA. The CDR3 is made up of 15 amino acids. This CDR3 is CASSLNPAGGDGYTF. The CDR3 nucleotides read TGTGCCAGCAGCTTAAACCCGGCGGGAGGGGATGGCTACACCTTC.

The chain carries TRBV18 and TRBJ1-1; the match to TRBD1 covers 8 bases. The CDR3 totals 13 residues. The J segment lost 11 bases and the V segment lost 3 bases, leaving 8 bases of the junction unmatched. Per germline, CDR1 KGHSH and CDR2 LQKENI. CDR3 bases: TGTGCCAGCTCACCTTCGACACAGGGGGATGCTTTCTTT. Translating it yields CASSPSTQGDAFF.

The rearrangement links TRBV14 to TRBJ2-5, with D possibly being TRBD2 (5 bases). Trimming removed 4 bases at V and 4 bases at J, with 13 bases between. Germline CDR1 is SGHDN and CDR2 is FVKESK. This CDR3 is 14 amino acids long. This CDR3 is CASSPFLGVETQYF. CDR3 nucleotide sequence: TGTGCCAGCAGCCCCTTTCTCGGGGTAGAGACCCAGTACTTC.

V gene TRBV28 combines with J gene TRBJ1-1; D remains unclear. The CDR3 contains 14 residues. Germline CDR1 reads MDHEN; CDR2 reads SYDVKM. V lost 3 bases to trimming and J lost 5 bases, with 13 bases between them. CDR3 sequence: CASSLSILRTEAFF. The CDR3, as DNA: TGTGCCAGCAGTTTGTCGATTTTGAGGACTGAAGCTTTCTTT. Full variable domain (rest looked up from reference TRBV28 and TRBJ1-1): DVKVTQSSRYLVKRTGEKVFLECVQDMDHENMFWYRQDPGLGLRLIYFSYDVKMKEKGDIPEGYSVSREKKERFSLILESASTNQTSMYLCASSLSILRTEAFFGQGTRLTVV.

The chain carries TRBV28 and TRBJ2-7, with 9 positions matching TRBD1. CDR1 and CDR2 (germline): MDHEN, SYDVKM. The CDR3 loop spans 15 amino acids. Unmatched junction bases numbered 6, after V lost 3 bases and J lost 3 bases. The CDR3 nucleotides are TGTGCCAGCAGTTTTAACAGACAGGGGGGCTACGAGCAGTACTTC. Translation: CASSFNRQGGYEQYF.

The CDR3 DNA reads as TGTGCCATCAGTGGTCAAGCTAGGGGCAGCTCCTACAATGAGCAGTTCTTC. Its translation is CAISGQARGSSYNEQFF. The rearrangement joins TRBV10-3 to TRBJ2-1, with D perhaps matching TRBD1 (5 bases). Germline CDR1 is ENHRY and CDR2 is SYGVKD. V lost 4 bases, J lost 0 bases, and 16 bases lay in between. The length of the CDR3 is 17 residues.

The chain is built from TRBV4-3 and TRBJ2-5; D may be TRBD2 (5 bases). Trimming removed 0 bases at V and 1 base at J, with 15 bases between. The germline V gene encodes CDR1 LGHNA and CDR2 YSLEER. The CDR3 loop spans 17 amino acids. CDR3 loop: CASSQDSVGAVQETQYF. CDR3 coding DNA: TGCGCCAGCAGCCAAGATTCCGTCGGAGCGGTCCAAGAGACCCAGTACTTC.

The CDR3 nucleotides read TGCGCCAGCAGCCAAGAGGGCCTTGAAAACACCATATATTTT. Amino acids: CASSQEGLENTIYF. J is TRBJ1-3 and V is TRBV4-1; no clear D. The CDR3 spans 14 residues. Germline CDR1 is MGHRA and CDR2 is YSYEKL. Trimming removed 0 bases at V and 6 bases at J, with 9 bases between.

Here the CDR3 reads CAISDLTLQGYGYTF. In DNA form, the CDR3 reads TGTGCCATCAGTGACTTGACCCTGCAGGGCTATGGCTACACCTTC. J is TRBJ1-2 and V is TRBV10-3; TRBD1 might be the D (5 bases). Germline CDR1 and CDR2: ENHRY and SYGVKD. V was clipped by 3 bases and J by 4 bases, with 15 bases between them. This CDR3 contains 15 residues.

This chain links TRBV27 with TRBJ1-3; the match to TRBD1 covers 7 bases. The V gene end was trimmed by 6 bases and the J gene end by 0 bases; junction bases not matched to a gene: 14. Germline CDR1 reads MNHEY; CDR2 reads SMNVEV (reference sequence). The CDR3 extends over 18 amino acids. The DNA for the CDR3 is TGTGCCAGCAGACCTATAACAGGGGCCCCGAGCTCTGGAAACACCATATATTTT. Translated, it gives CASRPITGAPSSGNTIYF.

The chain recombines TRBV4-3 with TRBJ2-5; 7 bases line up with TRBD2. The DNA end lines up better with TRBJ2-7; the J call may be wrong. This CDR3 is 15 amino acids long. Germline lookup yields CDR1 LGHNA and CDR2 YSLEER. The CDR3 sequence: CASSRLPGGGYEQYF. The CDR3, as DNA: TGCGCCAGCAGCCGTCTGCCGGGGGGAGGCTACGAGCAGTACTTC.

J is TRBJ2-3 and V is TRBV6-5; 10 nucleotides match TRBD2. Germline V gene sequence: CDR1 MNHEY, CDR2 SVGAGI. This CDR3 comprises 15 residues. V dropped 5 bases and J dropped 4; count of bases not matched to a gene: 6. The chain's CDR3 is CASSKLAGASDTQYF. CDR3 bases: TGTGCCAGCAGTAAGCTAGCGGGGGCCTCAGATACGCAGTATTTT.

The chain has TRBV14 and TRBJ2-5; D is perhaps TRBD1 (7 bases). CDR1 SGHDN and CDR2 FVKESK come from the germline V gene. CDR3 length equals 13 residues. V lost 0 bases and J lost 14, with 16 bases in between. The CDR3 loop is CASSQDPPGGPYF. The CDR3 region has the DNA TGTGCCAGCAGCCAAGACCCCCCAGGGGGGCCCTACTTC.